The 17 T cell receptor beta chains in this list originate from one sample, sequenced in a study of blood T cell repertoires in COVID-19. Repertoires were generated with immunoSEQ multiplex PCR, while TCRdb's copy carries only in-frame clones and drops some. The data contain 400,000 or so clones, 70% to 90% of them seen just once; the ten biggest clones take up about 2.1%. The sequenced sample consisted of PBMCs or T cells enriched from blood (not recorded which). Receptors were obtained from a middle-aged woman with acute COVID-19.

The chain has TRBV7-2 and TRBJ2-7; D may be TRBD2 (8 bases). Germline CDR1 is SGHTA and CDR2 is FQGNSA. V gave up 4 bases and J gave up 7 bases, with 17 bases separating them. There are 14 residues in the CDR3. DNA of the CDR3: TGTGCCAGCAGCTCCCGGACAGGCGGGGGGGAGCAGTACTTC. It encodes CASSSRTGGGEQYF. The full variable domain, completed using reference TRBV7-2 and TRBJ2-7, is GAGVSQSPSNKVTEKGKDVELRCDPISGHTALYWYRQSLGQGLEFLIYFQGNSAPDKSGLPSDRFSAERTGGSVSTLTIQRTQQEDSAVYLCASSSRTGGGEQYFGPGTRLTVT.

The chain couples TRBV10-3 to TRBJ1-4, with D unclear. Trimming took 6 bases from V and 3 from J, leaving 14 bases between them. Per germline, CDR1 ENHRY and CDR2 SYGVKD. The CDR3 has 15 residues. The CDR3 here is CAISPDGESNEKLFF. The CDR3 DNA follows: TGTGCCATCAGCCCGGACGGGGAATCTAATGAAAAACTGTTTTTT.

This sequence joins TRBV16 and TRBJ1-1, with D hard to call. The CDR3 has 15 residues. V lost 0 bases to trimming and J lost 1 base, with 9 bases between them. Germline V gene lookup returns CDR1 KGHSY and CDR2 FQNENV. CDR3: CASSQSALTNTEAFF. The CDR3 bases are TGTGCCAGCAGCCAATCCGCACTAACGAACACTGAAGCTTTCTTT.

This chain uses TRBV3-1 (or the pseudogene TRBV3-2) with TRBJ1-4, with D tentatively TRBD1 (5 bases). Germline V lookup: CDR1 LGHDT, CDR2 YNNKEL (reference sequence). With 2 bases removed from V and 11 bases from J, the gap between germline ends came to 12 bases. The CDR3 loop spans 13 amino acids. CDR3 in DNA: TGTGCCAGCAGCCAATTTGTGACAGAGAAACTGTTTTTT. It yields the protein CASSQFVTEKLFF.

The chain is built from TRBV18 and TRBJ1-1, with D maybe TRBD1 (6 bases). Trimming left V 9 bases short and J 5 bases short, with 13 bases between. CDR1 is KGHSH, CDR2 LQKENI, per germline. The length of the CDR3 is 12 residues. The chain's CDR3 is CASGLGGTEAFF. CDR3 DNA: TGTGCCAGTGGGCTAGGGGGAACTGAAGCTTTCTTT.

The chain carries TRBV6-6 and TRBJ1-5, with unresolved D. Trimming cost V 5 bases and J 4 bases, with 18 bases left between them. The CDR3 spans 16 residues. Germline V gene sequence: CDR1 MNHNY, CDR2 SVGAGI (reference sequence). DNA of the CDR3: TGTGCCAGCAGTAATCCACGGGTCCAGCGGAATCAGCCCCAGCATTTT. It is translated as CASSNPRVQRNQPQHF.

The chain couples TRBV12-3 or TRBV12-4 to TRBJ2-4; D is possibly TRBD2 (6 bases). This CDR3 has 13 residues. Trimming pared 5 bases from V and 1 base from J, leaving 6 bases between. CDR3 sequence: CASSGGAKNIQYF. The CDR3 coding sequence is TGTGCCAGCAGTGGGGGGGCCAAAAACATTCAGTACTTC.

This chain links TRBV21-1 with TRBJ1-6. TRBV21-1 is classified as a pseudogene. This CDR3 region has 16 residues. CDR3 region: CASSKAFGGDNSPLHF. CDR3 nucleotide sequence: TGTGCCAGCAGCAAAGCCTTTGGAGGGGATAATTCACCCCTCCACTTT.

The gene calls are TRBV24-1 and TRBJ2-7; D possibly corresponds to TRBD1 (6 bases). From germline, CDR1 is KGHDR and CDR2 SFDVKD. The CDR3 spans 17 residues. V was pared by 4 bases and J by 5 bases, with 23 bases between. For the CDR3, the DNA is TGTGCCACCAGTGACCCTACTGACCGGGACAAATCCCACGAGCAGTACTTC. It codes for CATSDPTDRDKSHEQYF.

For the CDR3, the DNA is TGTGCCAGCAAACCGGACAGGTTGAACACTGAAGCTTTCTTT. Residues: CASKPDRLNTEAFF. The chain joins TRBV2 to TRBJ1-1, with 7 bases that match TRBD1. Per the germline V gene, CDR1 is SNHLY and CDR2 is FYNNEI. With 7 bases clipped from V and 0 bases from J, the junction kept 5 bases outside the gene matches. The CDR3 spans 14 residues.

This clone was picked up a small number of times. The chain recombines TRBV2 with TRBJ1-2, with 7 bases that match TRBD1. J lost 7 bases, V lost 10 bases, and 15 bases had no gene match. Germline V CDR1 and CDR2: SNHLY, FYNNEI. This CDR3 has 14 residues. The CDR3 DNA sequence: TGTGCCACCACCCCCGACAGGGAGCTTATTGGCTACACCTTC. Its protein is CATTPDRELIGYTF.

This chain uses TRBV4-1 with TRBJ1-4; D remains unclear. CDR3 size: 13 residues. V was trimmed by 6 bases and J by 7 bases, leaving 12 bases between them. CDR1 and CDR2 from the germline V gene are MGHRA and YSYEKL. For the CDR3, the DNA is TGCGCCAGCAGTGGAACTAGCGGTGAAAAACTGTTTTTT. Translation: CASSGTSGEKLFF.

The rearrangement links TRBV13 to TRBJ1-1; TRBD1 matches 9 bases. Germline V gene data show CDR1 as PRHDT and CDR2 as FYEKMQ (reference sequence). J lost 3 bases, V lost 5 bases, and 4 bases had no gene match. This CDR3 is 14 amino acids long. The CDR3 region has the DNA TGTGCCAGCAGCAGCCGGGACAGGGACACTGAAGCTTTCTTT. This encodes CASSSRDRDTEAFF.

The chain is built from TRBV7-2 and TRBJ2-2, with a weak D call TRBD2 (5 bases). This CDR3 comprises 14 residues. V was cut by 3 bases and J by 9 bases, with 14 bases left in between. Germline V lookup: CDR1 SGHTA, CDR2 FQGNSA. The CDR3 protein is CASSLFLSGRELFF. DNA for the CDR3: TGTGCCAGCAGCTTGTTTTTGAGCGGTCGGGAGCTGTTTTTT.

This chain joins TRBV7-2 and TRBJ1-1; the D gene is possibly TRBD1 (5 bases). Germline V gene sequence: CDR1 SGHTA, CDR2 FQGNSA. Trimming took off 2 bases at V and 5 bases at J, with 12 bases between the two ends. The CDR3 covers 14 residues. CDR3: CASSLSGGWTEAFF. The CDR3 bases are TGTGCCAGCAGCTTATCCGGGGGATGGACTGAAGCTTTCTTT.

The J gene is TRBJ2-1, the V gene TRBV5-1, with 11 bases fitting TRBD2. After removal of 5 bases from V and 10 bases from J, the junction contained 8 bases not matched to a gene. Per germline, CDR1 SGHRS and CDR2 YFSETQ. The CDR3 covers 14 residues. CDR3 region: CASRLAGGSGEQFF. CDR3 nucleotide sequence: TGCGCCAGCAGGCTAGCGGGGGGTTCGGGAGAGCAGTTCTTC.

Only one count was recorded for this clone. Other DNA sequences in the same sample also yield this CDR3. V and J are TRBV29-1 and TRBJ1-1; D gene ambiguous. The CDR3 has 12 amino acids. The germline gives CDR1 SQVTM, CDR2 ANQGSEA. The ends were cut back, 2 bases at V and 4 bases at J, with 8 bases in the middle. CDR3 nucleotides: TGCAGCGTTGAAAGGAGCGGCACTGAAGCTTTCTTT. This gives the protein CSVERSGTEAFF.